The present T cell receptor beta chain was sequenced within a study of T cell repertoires in cytomegalovirus infection. Study-level background: In public TCR beta signatures, there were indications of both CMV infection and matching HLA type.

Study-wide findings and caveats: In two of eight donors, the top clonotype was HLA-C-restricted CMV-specific. Individuals carrying CMV plus the relevant HLA were identified by cumulative frequency of public TCR beta families.

As regards this clonotype: What it binds is not known.

Each CDR3 protein gets one entry after TCRdb re-called the reads with MiXCR. The sample carries some 800,000 distinct CDR3 sequences, about 27% recorded once. V was clipped by 5 bases and J by 7 bases; unmatched bases: 6. The germline gives CDR1 SGHAT, CDR2 FQNNGV. The CDR3 length is 15 residues. This TCR was sampled from a human donor in good health (CMV status not recorded). Some clones in this sample may be carry-over from other donors' samples. The source was cultured CD8+ T cells from PBMCs, collected from culture after CMV antigen stimulation. The chain is built from TRBV11-2 and TRBJ2-1; 12 bases are shared with TRBD2. CDR3 residues: CASSLPSGGANEQFF. The CDR3 DNA follows: TGTGCCAGCAGCCTACCTAGCGGGGGGGCGAATGAGCAGTTCTTC.